The present TCR beta chain was sequenced within a study of control samples from healthy donors and cancer patients. The germline V gene encodes CDR1 SSHAT and CDR2 FNYEAQ (reference sequence). Deletions cut 3 bases from V and 8 bases from J, with 14 bases between. This CDR3 contains 15 residues. Sequencing was performed with immunoSEQ multiplex PCR; in TCRdb, only in-frame clones are kept and a portion is missing. Here the sample spans tens of thousands of clones, 70% to 90% being singletons. Sequenced: blood. This TCR derives from a woman between 50 and 59 years old in good health. The V call is TRBV7-7, the J call TRBJ1-6; D perhaps matches TRBD1 (6 bases). DNA for the CDR3: TGTGCCAGCAGCTTCTTGGGGGGGCTAGATTCACCCCTCCACTTT. Its translation is CASSFLGGLDSPLHF.